Here is one T cell receptor beta chain with its context. CDR1 is MNHEY, CDR2 SMNVEV, per germline (reference sequence). Trimming cost V 2 bases and J 5 bases, with 9 bases left between them. This CDR3 region has 14 residues. This specimen comes from a study of blood T cell repertoires in COVID-19. Across the study: The origin of the acute and convalescent COVID-19 samples was the United States, Italy and Spain.

TCRdb's table, derived via immunoSEQ multiplex PCR, lists solely in-frame clones and lacks some. The sample lists roughly 350,000 clones, over 75% occurring once. The TCR sequence derives from a woman aged 45-65 years with active or convalescent COVID-19. Sequenced: peripheral blood. The rearrangement joins TRBV27 to TRBJ1-4; tentatively, D is TRBD1 (5 bases). CDR3 sequence (DNA): TGTGCCAGCAGTTTACTACAGGTGAATGAAAAACTGTTTTTT. Its protein product is CASSLLQVNEKLFF. The whole variable domain, filled in from reference TRBV27 and TRBJ1-4, reads EAQVTQNPRYLITVTGKKLTVTCSQNMNHEYMSWYRQDPGLGLRQIYYSMNVEVTDKGDVPEGYKVSRKEKRNFPLILESPSPNQTSLYFCASSLLQVNEKLFFGSGTQLSVL.